Following are 21 T cell receptor beta chains from one sample sequenced in a study of blood T cell repertoires in COVID-19 (dated by TCRdb to 2018 to 2020). The receptor library was made with the immunoSEQ multiplex PCR assay. As stored in TCRdb, this immuneACCESS dataset retains in-frame rearrangements with V and J assigned. A fraction of the clones does not appear; measured against another copy, unresolved V genes explain less than half of the discrepancy, and the remainder lacks a known reason. This sample is represented by around 300,000 clones; about 83% of them were singletons. Together, the top ten hold 8.5% to 9.5% of the sample. Sequences were obtained from peripheral blood. These receptor sequences come from a woman aged 50 to 60 who had recovered from COVID-19.

This clone came up a few times. The V and J genes are TRBV19 and TRBJ1-2; possibly TRBD1 for D (6 bases). The CDR3 consists of 13 residues. V was trimmed by 4 bases and J by 8 bases, leaving 14 bases between them. CDR1 and CDR2 from the germline V gene are LNHDA and SQIVND (reference sequence). The CDR3 coding sequence is TGTGCCAGTAGTACCCGGCGGGGGCTGGGCTACACCTTC. It specifies CASSTRRGLGYTF.

The gene calls are TRBV7-2 and TRBJ1-4; D unclear. The V end was cut by 1 base, the J end by 1 base, with 4 bases between. This CDR3 spans 14 amino acids. From germline, CDR1 is SGHTA and CDR2 FQGNSA. The CDR3 bases are TGTGCCAGCAGCTTAGGAGGAACTAATGAAAAACTGTTTTTT. It is translated as CASSLGGTNEKLFF.

The chain carries TRBV19 and TRBJ1-4; no clear D gene. This CDR3 has 16 amino acids. Germline V gene lookup returns CDR1 LNHDA and CDR2 SQIVND (reference sequence). Trimming removed 4 bases at V and 3 bases at J, with 15 bases between. The CDR3 DNA follows: TGTGCCAGTAGTAGGCCACCGGGATTCGCTAATGAAAAACTGTTTTTT. Translation: CASSRPPGFANEKLFF.

The gene calls are TRBV29-1 and TRBJ2-1; 9 nucleotides line up with TRBD2. The CDR3 is 13 residues long. Per the germline V gene, CDR1 is SQVTM and CDR2 is ANQGSEA. The V and J ends lost 6 bases and 10 bases, in that order; junction bases with no gene match: 10. The CDR3 region is CSVPASGDGEQFF. The DNA for the CDR3 is TGCAGCGTCCCGGCTAGCGGGGATGGAGAGCAGTTCTTC.

This rearrangement joins TRBV6-2 or TRBV6-3 to TRBJ1-2; TRBD1 aligns across 12 bases. The V and J ends lost 1 base and 1 base, in that order; junction bases with no gene match: 10. This CDR3 contains 19 residues. Germline V gene data show CDR1 as MNHEY and CDR2 as SVGEGT. CDR3 sequence reads: CASSYWISGQGARNYGYTF. The CDR3 DNA reads as TGTGCCAGCAGTTACTGGATTTCGGGACAGGGGGCGCGTAACTATGGCTACACCTTC.

The genes are TRBV11-2 and TRBJ1-1; 7 bases match TRBD1. The CDR3 loop spans 14 amino acids. Germline V gene lookup returns CDR1 SGHAT and CDR2 FQNNGV. V shed 5 bases and J 1 base; nucleotides not matched to a gene: 4. CDR3 in amino acids: CASSAGQRNTEAFF. In DNA, the CDR3 is TGTGCCAGCAGCGCGGGACAGCGGAACACTGAAGCTTTCTTT.

The chain has TRBV7-9 and TRBJ2-1; perhaps TRBD2 as D (5 bases). The germline CDR1 and CDR2 sequences are SEHNR and FQNEAQ (reference sequence). Trimming took 5 bases from V and 3 from J, leaving 8 bases between them. CDR3 length: 13 residues. CDR3 nucleotide sequence: TGTGCCAGCAGCGACCGGGACTACAATGAGCAGTTCTTC. Protein sequence: CASSDRDYNEQFF.

This rearrangement joins TRBV19 to TRBJ2-3; 8 positions match TRBD1. CDR3 size: 17 residues. Germline CDR1 is LNHDA and CDR2 is SQIVND (reference sequence). V lost 4 bases, J lost 6 bases, and 15 bases stayed unmatched. This CDR3 is CASSTSGTGSPGDTQYF. The CDR3 bases are TGTGCCAGTAGTACCTCCGGGACAGGTAGCCCAGGGGATACGCAGTATTTT.

The V call is TRBV27, the J call TRBJ1-1; the match to TRBD1 covers 7 bases. CDR3 length equals 13 residues. With 8 bases clipped from V and 0 bases from J, the junction kept 3 bases outside the gene matches. Germline-derived CDR1 and CDR2 are MNHEY and SMNVEV (reference sequence). Here the CDR3 DNA reads TGTGCCAGCCTTAGGGGGCTGAACACTGAAGCTTTCTTT. This sequence encodes CASLRGLNTEAFF.

The chain uses TRBV7-7 and TRBJ2-7; 7 nucleotides align to TRBD2. There are 14 residues in the CDR3. V was pared by 5 bases and J by 7 bases, with 11 bases of the junction left unmatched. Germline V gene lookup returns CDR1 SSHAT and CDR2 FNYEAQ (reference sequence). This CDR3 is CASSPLARAGEQYF. CDR3 DNA sequence: TGTGCCAGCAGCCCACTAGCGAGAGCTGGAGAGCAGTACTTC.

The chain carries TRBV6-2 or TRBV6-3 and TRBJ2-1; D might be TRBD2 (5 bases). CDR1 is MNHEY, CDR2 SVGEGT, per germline. The CDR3 runs 14 residues. The ends were cut back, 5 bases at V and 7 bases at J, with 15 bases in the middle. CDR3 amino acids: CASSPRAIANEQFF. As DNA, the CDR3 is TGTGCCAGCAGTCCACGGGCCATAGCGAATGAGCAGTTCTTC.

This clone was observed a single time. The rearrangement uses TRBV30 and TRBJ1-2; D remains unclear. V lost 2 bases and J 8 bases, leaving 9 bases between the germline ends. In germline, CDR1 is GTSNPN, CDR2 SVGIG (reference sequence). The CDR3 sequence is 11 residues long. Here the CDR3 reads CAWSLGRGYTF. CDR3 nucleotides: TGTGCCTGGAGTCTGGGGAGAGGCTACACCTTC. Full variable domain (missing parts from reference TRBV30 and TRBJ1-2): SQTIHQWPATLVQPVGSPLSLECTVEGTSNPNLYWYRQAAGRGLQLLFYSVGIGQISSEVPQNLSASRPQDRQFILSSKKLLLSDSGFYLCAWSLGRGYTFGSGTRLTVV.

The V call is TRBV18, the J call TRBJ1-5; D is unclear. The CDR3 covers 14 residues. Between the trimmed V and J ends, which lost 1 base and 5 bases, there was a span of 9 bases. CDR1 and CDR2 from the germline V gene are KGHSH and LQKENI. The CDR3 sequence is CASSPLGADQPQHF. The CDR3 DNA follows: TGTGCCAGCTCACCACTCGGAGCGGATCAGCCCCAGCATTTT.

The chain recombines TRBV5-1 with TRBJ2-3; 10 bases fit TRBD2. V gave up 4 bases and J gave up 0 bases; unmatched junction bases: 8. Germline CDR1 and CDR2: SGHRS and YFSETQ. The CDR3 spans 17 residues. This CDR3 is CASSEPLAGASTDTQYF. The CDR3 DNA follows: TGCGCCAGCAGCGAACCGCTAGCGGGGGCTAGCACAGATACGCAGTATTTT.

V gene TRBV5-8 combines with J gene TRBJ2-7; no firm D call. Trimming stripped 2 bases from V and 6 bases from J, with 6 bases between. CDR3 length equals 11 residues. The V gene's germline CDR1 is SGHTS and CDR2 YDEGEE. CDR3 sequence: CASSLVSEQYF. CDR3 bases: TGTGCCAGCAGCTTAGTGAGCGAGCAGTACTTC. Full variable domain (missing parts from reference TRBV5-8 and TRBJ2-7): EAGVTQSPTHLIKTRGQQATLRCSPISGHTSVYWYQQALGLGLQFLLWYDEGEERNRGNFPPRFSGRQFPNYSSELNVNALELEDSALYLCASSLVSEQYFGPGTRLTVT.

The rearrangement links TRBV5-4 to TRBJ2-1, with 12 nucleotides matching TRBD2. The CDR3 runs to 14 residues. Germline loops: CDR1 SGHNT, CDR2 YYREEE (reference sequence). After removal of 3 bases from V and 8 bases from J, the junction contained 3 bases not matched to a gene. The CDR3: CASSSSGGDYEQFF. For the CDR3, the DNA is TGTGCCAGCAGCTCTAGCGGGGGGGACTATGAGCAGTTCTTC.

This clone was seen only once. The chain carries TRBV29-1 and TRBJ1-1; D is unclear. Germline V gene sequence: CDR1 SQVTM, CDR2 ANQGSEA. Between the trimmed V and J ends, which lost 7 bases and 0 bases, there was a span of 9 bases. CDR3 size: 12 residues. In DNA, the CDR3 is TGCAGCGCCAAGCACTTGAACACTGAAGCTTTCTTT. Translated: CSAKHLNTEAFF.

The rearrangement joins TRBV4-2 to TRBJ2-7; 9 nucleotides match TRBD2. The CDR3 has 18 residues. V was pared by 0 bases and J by 0 bases, with 9 bases of the junction left unmatched. Germline assignment: CDR1 LGHNA and CDR2 YNFKEQ. The CDR3 sequence is CASSQEATSGFSSYEQYF. DNA for the CDR3: TGTGCCAGCAGCCAAGAAGCCACTAGCGGGTTTAGCTCCTACGAGCAGTACTTC.

This clone was seen only once. The chain carries TRBV7-8 and TRBJ2-3; 10 bases map to TRBD1. This CDR3 contains 15 residues. J was trimmed by 4 bases and V by 5 bases; bases with no gene match: 6. The germline V gene has CDR1 SGHVS and CDR2 FQNEAQ. DNA for the CDR3: TGTGCCAGCAGCGTACGGACAGGGGGGGCAGATACGCAGTATTTT. This encodes CASSVRTGGADTQYF.

J is TRBJ2-7 and V is TRBV20-1; D possibly corresponds to TRBD1 (5 bases). This CDR3 is built from 14 residues. Germline CDR1 reads DFQATT; CDR2 reads SNEGSKA (reference sequence). Trimming pared 3 bases from V and 5 bases from J, leaving 17 bases between. CDR3 sequence: CSASVPQGTHEQYF. The CDR3 DNA sequence: TGCAGTGCTAGTGTCCCGCAGGGTACCCACGAGCAGTACTTC.

V usage is TRBV2 and J usage is TRBJ1-2, with 7 nucleotides matching TRBD1. Germline values: CDR1 SNHLY, CDR2 FYNNEI. The CDR3 spans 10 residues. After removal of 9 bases from V and 10 bases from J, the junction contained 5 bases not matched to a gene. Here the CDR3 DNA reads TGTGCCAGGAGACAGGGTTACTACACCTTC. It encodes CARRQGYYTF. The full variable domain, its missing parts supplied by reference TRBV2 and TRBJ1-2, is EPEVTQTPSHQVTQMGQEVILRCVPISNHLYFYWYRQILGQKVEFLVSFYNNEISEKSEIFDDQFSVERPDGSNFTLKIRSTKLEDSAMYFCARRQGYYTFGSGTRLTVV.